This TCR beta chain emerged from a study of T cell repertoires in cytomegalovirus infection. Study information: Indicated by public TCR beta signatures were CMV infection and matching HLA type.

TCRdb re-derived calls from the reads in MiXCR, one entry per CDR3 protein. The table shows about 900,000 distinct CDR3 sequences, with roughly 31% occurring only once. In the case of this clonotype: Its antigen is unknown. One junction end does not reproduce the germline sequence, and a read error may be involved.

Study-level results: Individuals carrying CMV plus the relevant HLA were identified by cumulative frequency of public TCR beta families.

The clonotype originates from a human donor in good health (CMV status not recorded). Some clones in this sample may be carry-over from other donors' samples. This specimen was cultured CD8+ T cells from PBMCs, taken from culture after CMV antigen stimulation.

CDR3 protein: CGVDEGGPIDTQYF. CDR3 DNA sequence: TGCGGCGTCGATGAGGGGGGACCGATCGATACGCAGTATTTT. The genes are TRBV29-1 and TRBJ2-3, with D perhaps given as TRBD1 or TRBD2 (6 bases each). CDR3 length: 14 amino acids. Germline CDR1 SQVTM, CDR2 ANQGSEA.